A single sample gave rise to the 7 T cell receptor beta chains below, sequenced in a study of T cell responses to AZD1222 COVID-19 vaccine. Sequencing was performed with immunoSEQ multiplex PCR; in TCRdb, only in-frame clones are kept and a portion is missing. The data show about 39,000 clones, around 88% seen once. This material consisted of peripheral blood, taken 28 days after the second AZD1222 dose. The receptor set was obtained from an adult who received the AZD1222 COVID-19 vaccine.

The chain has TRBV9 and TRBJ2-1, with D tentatively TRBD1 or TRBD2 (5 bases each). Germline V CDR1 and CDR2: SGDLS, YYNGEE. Trimming took 1 base from V and 7 from J, leaving 15 bases between them. The CDR3 runs 15 residues. The CDR3 DNA reads as TGTGCCAGCAGCGTAATGGGGGTAGCTAGTAATGAGCAGTTCTTC. It is translated as CASSVMGVASNEQFF.

This clone came up once. The V and J genes are TRBV7-2 and TRBJ2-7; D unclear. Per the germline V gene, CDR1 is SGHTA and CDR2 is FQGNSA. The CDR3 is 12 amino acids. Trimming removed 5 bases from V and 5 bases from J, with 10 bases in between. The CDR3 nucleotides are TGTGCCAGCAGCCCCCGACTGAACGAGCAGTACTTC. Translating it yields CASSPRLNEQYF.

The V call is TRBV29-1, the J call TRBJ2-3; D call uncertain. Germline V gene lookup returns CDR1 SQVTM and CDR2 ANQGSEA. Trimming removed 5 bases at V and 5 bases at J, with 17 bases between. The CDR3 covers 14 residues. Here the CDR3 DNA reads TGCAGCGTTCCGGTCGGGTTTGTAGTAGATACGCAGTATTTT. Amino acids: CSVPVGFVVDTQYF.

In DNA, the CDR3 is TGCAGCGTGGTCCGGGACTCCTCGAGGAACGAGCAGTACTTC. It yields the protein CSVVRDSSRNEQYF. The rearrangement links TRBV29-1 to TRBJ2-7, with a possible D match to TRBD2 (6 bases). CDR1 is SQVTM, CDR2 ANQGSEA, per germline. This CDR3 region has 14 residues. Trimming took 6 bases from V and 5 from J, leaving 20 bases between them.

The V and J genes are TRBV7-3 and TRBJ1-5; D gene ambiguous. The CDR3 has 13 amino acids. V was trimmed by 2 bases and J by 4 bases, leaving 6 bases between them. The germline V gene has CDR1 SGHTA and CDR2 FQGTGA. CDR3 DNA sequence: TGTGCCAGCAGCTTAGACCGGAATCAGCCCCAGCATTTT. Protein product: CASSLDRNQPQHF.

The chain recombines TRBV18 with TRBJ2-5; D may match TRBD1 or TRBD2 (5 bases each). The CDR3 is 15 amino acids. Trimming stripped 0 bases from V and 5 bases from J, with 13 bases between. CDR1 KGHSH and CDR2 LQKENI come from the germline V gene. The CDR3 DNA is TGTGCCAGCTCACCACCCGGGGCGGCGGCCGAGACCCAGTACTTC. Protein sequence: CASSPPGAAAETQYF. Drawing the rest from reference TRBV18 and TRBJ2-5, the complete variable domain is NAGVMQNPRHLVRRRGQEARLRCSPMKGHSHVYWYRQLPEEGLKFMVYLQKENIIDESGMPKERFSAEFPKEGPSILRIQQVVRGDSAAYFCASSPPGAAAETQYFGPGTRLLVL.

The genes are TRBV4-2 and TRBJ1-4; D may be TRBD1 (5 bases). Germline CDR1 LGHNA, CDR2 YNFKEQ. The CDR3 loop spans 12 amino acids. The V end lost 0 bases, the J end lost 11 bases, and 7 bases lay between the germline ends. As DNA, the CDR3 is TGTGCCAGCAGCCAAGAGGGGGGGAAACTGTTTTTT. This gives the protein CASSQEGGKLFF.